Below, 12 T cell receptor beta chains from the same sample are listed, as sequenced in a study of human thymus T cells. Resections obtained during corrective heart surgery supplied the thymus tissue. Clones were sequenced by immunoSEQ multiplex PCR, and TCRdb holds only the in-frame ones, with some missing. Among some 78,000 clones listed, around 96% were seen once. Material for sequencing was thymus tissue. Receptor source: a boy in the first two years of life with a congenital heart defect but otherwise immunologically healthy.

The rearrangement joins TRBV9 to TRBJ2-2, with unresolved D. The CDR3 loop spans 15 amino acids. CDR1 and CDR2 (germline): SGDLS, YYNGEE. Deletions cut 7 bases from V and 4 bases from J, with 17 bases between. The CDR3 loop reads CASGVTGAATGELFF. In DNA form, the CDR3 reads TGTGCCAGCGGGGTAACGGGCGCTGCCACCGGGGAGCTGTTTTTT. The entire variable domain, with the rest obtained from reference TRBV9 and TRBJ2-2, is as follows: DSGVTQTPKHLITATGQRVTLRCSPRSGDLSVYWYQQSLDQGLQFLIQYYNGEERAKGNILERFSAQQFPDLHSELNLSSLELGDSALYFCASGVTGAATGELFFGEGSRLTVL.

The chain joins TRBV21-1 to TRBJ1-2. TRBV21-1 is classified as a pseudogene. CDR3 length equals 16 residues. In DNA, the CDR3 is TGTGCCAGCAGCATCGGAGACTCAGACCAAAACTATGGCTACACCTTC. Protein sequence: CASSIGDSDQNYGYTF.

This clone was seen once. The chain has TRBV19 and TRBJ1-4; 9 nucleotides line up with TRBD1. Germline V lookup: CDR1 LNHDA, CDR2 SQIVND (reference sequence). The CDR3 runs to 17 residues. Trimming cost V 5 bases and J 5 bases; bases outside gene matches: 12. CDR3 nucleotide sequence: TGTGCCAGTAGTCGGGGGGAACAGGGGGCGGAAAATGAAAAACTGTTTTTT. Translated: CASSRGEQGAENEKLFF.

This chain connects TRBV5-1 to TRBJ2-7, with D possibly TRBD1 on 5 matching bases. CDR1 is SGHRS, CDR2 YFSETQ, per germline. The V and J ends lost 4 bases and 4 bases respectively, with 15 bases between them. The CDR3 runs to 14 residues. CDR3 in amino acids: CASSPGHSDYEQYF. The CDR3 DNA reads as TGCGCCAGCAGCCCAGGACATTCCGATTACGAGCAGTACTTC.

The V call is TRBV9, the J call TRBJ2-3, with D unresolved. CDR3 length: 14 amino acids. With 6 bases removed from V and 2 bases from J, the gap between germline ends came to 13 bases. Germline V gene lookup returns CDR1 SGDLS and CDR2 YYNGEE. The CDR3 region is CASNPWGNTDTQYF. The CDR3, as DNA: TGTGCCAGCAACCCATGGGGTAACACAGATACGCAGTATTTT.

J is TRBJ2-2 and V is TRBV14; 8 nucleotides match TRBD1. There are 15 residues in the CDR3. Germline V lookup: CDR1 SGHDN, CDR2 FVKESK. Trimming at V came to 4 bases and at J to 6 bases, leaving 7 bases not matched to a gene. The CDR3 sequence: CASSLPGGRAGELFF. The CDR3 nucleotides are TGTGCCAGCAGCCTCCCAGGGGGCAGGGCCGGGGAGCTGTTTTTT.

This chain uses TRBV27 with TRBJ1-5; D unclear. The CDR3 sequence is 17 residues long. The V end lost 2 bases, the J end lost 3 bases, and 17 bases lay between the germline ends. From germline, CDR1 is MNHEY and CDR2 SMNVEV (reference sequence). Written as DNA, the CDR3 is TGTGCCAGCAGTTTAAGGGCCGGGGAGATGATCAATCAGCCCCAGCATTTT. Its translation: CASSLRAGEMINQPQHF.

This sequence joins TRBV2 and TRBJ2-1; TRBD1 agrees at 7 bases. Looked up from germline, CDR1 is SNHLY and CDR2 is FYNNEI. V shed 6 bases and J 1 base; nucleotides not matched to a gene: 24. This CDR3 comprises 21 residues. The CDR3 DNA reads TGTGCCAGCAGGGGCTCTGGGGCTGCCGCCCGGGACAGACCATCCTACAATGAGCAGTTCTTC. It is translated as CASRGSGAAARDRPSYNEQFF.

CDR3 residues: CASSAQPRPPPTGGYEQYF. The CDR3 DNA sequence: TGTGCCAGCAGTGCACAACCCCGACCGCCTCCAACAGGGGGCTACGAGCAGTACTTC. The chain is built from TRBV2 and TRBJ2-7; 8 positions agree with TRBD1. The germline gives CDR1 SNHLY, CDR2 FYNNEI. The CDR3 is 19 amino acids. Germline trimming cut 4 bases from V and 3 bases from J; bases unmatched to any gene: 20.

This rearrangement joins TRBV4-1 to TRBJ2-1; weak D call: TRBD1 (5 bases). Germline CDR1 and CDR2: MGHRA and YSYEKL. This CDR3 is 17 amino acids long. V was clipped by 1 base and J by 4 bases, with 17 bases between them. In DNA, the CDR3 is TGCGCCAGCAGCCAAGGCCCACCCTCGACAGAGTACAATGAGCAGTTCTTC. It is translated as CASSQGPPSTEYNEQFF.

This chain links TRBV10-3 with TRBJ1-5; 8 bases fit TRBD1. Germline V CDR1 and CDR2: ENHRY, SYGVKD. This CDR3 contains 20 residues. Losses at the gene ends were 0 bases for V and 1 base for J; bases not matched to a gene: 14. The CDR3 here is CAISESNPGQVAESNQPQHF. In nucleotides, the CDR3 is TGTGCCATCAGTGAGTCGAACCCGGGACAGGTGGCTGAAAGCAATCAGCCCCAGCATTTT.

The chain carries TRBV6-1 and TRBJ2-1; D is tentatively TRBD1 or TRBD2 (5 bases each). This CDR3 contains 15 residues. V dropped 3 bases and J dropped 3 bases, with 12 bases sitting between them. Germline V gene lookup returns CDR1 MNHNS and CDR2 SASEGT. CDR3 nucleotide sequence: TGTGCCAGCAGTGATGGGGGACGGATCTACAATGAGCAGTTCTTC. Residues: CASSDGGRIYNEQFF.